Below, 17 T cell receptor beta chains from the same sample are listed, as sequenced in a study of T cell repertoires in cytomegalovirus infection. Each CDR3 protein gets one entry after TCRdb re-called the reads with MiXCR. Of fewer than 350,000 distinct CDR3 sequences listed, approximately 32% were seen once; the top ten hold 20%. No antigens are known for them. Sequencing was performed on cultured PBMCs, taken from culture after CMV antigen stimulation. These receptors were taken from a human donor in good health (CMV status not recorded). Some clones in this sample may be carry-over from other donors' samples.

Here the CDR3 reads CASSESTRTDTQYF. DNA of the CDR3: TGTGCCAGCAGTGAATCGACACGCACAGATACGCAGTATTTT. The gene calls are TRBV2 and TRBJ2-3, with unresolved D. The CDR3 covers 14 residues. CDR1 is SNHLY and CDR2 is FYNNEI in the germline V gene. Trimming removed 2 bases at V and 1 base at J, with 7 bases between.

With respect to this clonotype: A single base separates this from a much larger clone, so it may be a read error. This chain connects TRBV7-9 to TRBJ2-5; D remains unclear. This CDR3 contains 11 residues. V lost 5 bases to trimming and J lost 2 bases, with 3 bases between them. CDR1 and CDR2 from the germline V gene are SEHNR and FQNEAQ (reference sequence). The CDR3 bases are TGTGCCAGCAGCAAACAAGAGACCCAGTACTTC. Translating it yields CASSKQETQYF.

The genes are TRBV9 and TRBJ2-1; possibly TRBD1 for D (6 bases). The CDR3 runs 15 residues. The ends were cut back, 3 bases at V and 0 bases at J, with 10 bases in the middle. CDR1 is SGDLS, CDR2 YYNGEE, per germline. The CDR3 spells CASSATGSSYNEQFF. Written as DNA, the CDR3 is TGTGCCAGCAGCGCGACAGGTAGCTCCTACAATGAGCAGTTCTTC.

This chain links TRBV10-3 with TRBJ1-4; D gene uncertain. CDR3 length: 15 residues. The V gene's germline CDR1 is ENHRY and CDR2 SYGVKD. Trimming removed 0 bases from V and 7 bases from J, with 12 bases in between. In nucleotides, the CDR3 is TGTGCCATCAGTGAGTCCGACGGTGGGAGTGAAAAACTGTTTTTT. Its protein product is CAISESDGGSEKLFF.

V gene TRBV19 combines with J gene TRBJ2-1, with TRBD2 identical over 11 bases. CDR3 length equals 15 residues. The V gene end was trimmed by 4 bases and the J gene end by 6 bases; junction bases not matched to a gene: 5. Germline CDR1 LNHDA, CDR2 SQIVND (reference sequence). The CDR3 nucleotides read TGTGCCAGTAGTAGGGGACTAGCGGCAAGCAATGAGCAGTTCTTC. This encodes CASSRGLAASNEQFF.

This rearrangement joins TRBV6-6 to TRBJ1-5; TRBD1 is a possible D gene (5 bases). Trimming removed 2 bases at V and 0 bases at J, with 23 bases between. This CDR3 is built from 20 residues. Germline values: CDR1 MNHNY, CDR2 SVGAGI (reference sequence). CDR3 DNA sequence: TGTGCCAGCAGTTACCCTAGGGCAAAGGGGTCGGGGTATAGCAATCAGCCCCAGCATTTT. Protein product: CASSYPRAKGSGYSNQPQHF.

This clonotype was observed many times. CDR3 DNA: TGTGCCAGCAGCTTAGGGGACAGTACCTACGAGCAGTACTTC. Translated, it gives CASSLGDSTYEQYF. This sequence joins TRBV7-6 and TRBJ2-7, with TRBD1 matching 7 bases. The junction had 2 bases not matched to a gene; V was cut back by 1 base and J by 2 bases. The CDR3 runs to 14 residues. Germline V gives CDR1 SGHVS, CDR2 FNYEAQ.

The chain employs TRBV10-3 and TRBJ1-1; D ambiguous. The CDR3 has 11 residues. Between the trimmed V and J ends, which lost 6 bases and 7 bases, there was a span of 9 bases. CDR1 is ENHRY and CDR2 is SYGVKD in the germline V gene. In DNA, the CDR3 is TGTGCCATCAGGGATGAACGTGAAGCTTTCTTT. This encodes CAIRDEREAFF.

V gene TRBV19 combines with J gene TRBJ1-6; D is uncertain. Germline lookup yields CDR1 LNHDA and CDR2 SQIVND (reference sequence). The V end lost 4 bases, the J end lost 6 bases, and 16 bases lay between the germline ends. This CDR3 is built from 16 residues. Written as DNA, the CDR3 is TGTGCCAGTAGTACGTACGGGGATCCCCTTAATTCACCCCTCCACTTT. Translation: CASSTYGDPLNSPLHF. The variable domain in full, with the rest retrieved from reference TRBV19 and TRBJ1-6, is DGGITQSPKYLFRKEGQNVTLSCEQNLNHDAMYWYRQDPGQGLRLIYYSQIVNDFQKGDIAEGYSVSREKKESFPLTVTSAQKNPTAFYLCASSTYGDPLNSPLHFGNGTRLTVT.

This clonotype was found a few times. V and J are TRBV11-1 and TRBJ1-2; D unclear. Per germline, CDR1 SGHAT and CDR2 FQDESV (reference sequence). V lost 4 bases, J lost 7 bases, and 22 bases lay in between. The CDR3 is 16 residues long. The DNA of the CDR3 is TGTGCCAGCAGCTCCCCGGGCCGATTGAATCCCCTTGGCTACACCTTC. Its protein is CASSSPGRLNPLGYTF.

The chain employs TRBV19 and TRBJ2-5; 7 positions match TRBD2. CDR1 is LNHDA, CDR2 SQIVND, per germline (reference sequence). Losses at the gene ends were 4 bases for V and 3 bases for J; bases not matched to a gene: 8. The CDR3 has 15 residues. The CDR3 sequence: CASSRRAGREETQYF. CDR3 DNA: TGTGCCAGTAGTAGGCGAGCGGGGCGGGAAGAGACCCAGTACTTC. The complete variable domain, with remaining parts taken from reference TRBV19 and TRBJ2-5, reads DGGITQSPKYLFRKEGQNVTLSCEQNLNHDAMYWYRQDPGQGLRLIYYSQIVNDFQKGDIAEGYSVSREKKESFPLTVTSAQKNPTAFYLCASSRRAGREETQYFGPGTRLLVL.

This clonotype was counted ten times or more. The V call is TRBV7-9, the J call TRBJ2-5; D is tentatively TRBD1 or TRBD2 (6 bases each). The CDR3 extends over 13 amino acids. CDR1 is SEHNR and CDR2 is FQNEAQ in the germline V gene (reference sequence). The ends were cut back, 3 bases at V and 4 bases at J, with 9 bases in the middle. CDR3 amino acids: CASSFGGGETQYF. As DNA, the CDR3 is TGTGCCAGCAGCTTCGGGGGCGGAGAGACCCAGTACTTC.

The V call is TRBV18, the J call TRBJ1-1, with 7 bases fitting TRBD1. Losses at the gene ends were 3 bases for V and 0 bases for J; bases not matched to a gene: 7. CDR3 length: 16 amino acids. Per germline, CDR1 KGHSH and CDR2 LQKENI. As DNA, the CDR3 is TGTGCCAGCTCACCCTTGGAGGGGGCAATGAACACTGAAGCTTTCTTT. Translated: CASSPLEGAMNTEAFF.

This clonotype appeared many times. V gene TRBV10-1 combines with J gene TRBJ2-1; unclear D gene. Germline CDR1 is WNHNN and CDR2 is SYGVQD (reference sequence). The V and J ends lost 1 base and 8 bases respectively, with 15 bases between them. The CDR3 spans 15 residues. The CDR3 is CASSELSRPPHEQFF. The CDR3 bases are TGCGCCAGCAGTGAGTTGAGCAGACCTCCCCATGAGCAGTTCTTC.

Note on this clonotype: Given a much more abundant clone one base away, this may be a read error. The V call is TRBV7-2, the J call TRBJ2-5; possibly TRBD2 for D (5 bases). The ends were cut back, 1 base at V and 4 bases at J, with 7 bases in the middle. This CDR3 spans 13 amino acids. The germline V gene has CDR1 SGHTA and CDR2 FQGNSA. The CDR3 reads CASSLGERETQYF. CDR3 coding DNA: TGTGCCAGCAGCTTAGGGGAGCGAGAGACCCAGTACTTC.

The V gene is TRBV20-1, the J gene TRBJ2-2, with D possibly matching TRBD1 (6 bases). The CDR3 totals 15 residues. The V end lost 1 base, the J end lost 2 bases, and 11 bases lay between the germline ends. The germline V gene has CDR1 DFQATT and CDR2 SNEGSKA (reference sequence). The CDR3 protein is CSARARGVNTGELFF. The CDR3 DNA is TGCAGTGCTAGAGCCAGGGGAGTAAACACCGGGGAGCTGTTTTTT.

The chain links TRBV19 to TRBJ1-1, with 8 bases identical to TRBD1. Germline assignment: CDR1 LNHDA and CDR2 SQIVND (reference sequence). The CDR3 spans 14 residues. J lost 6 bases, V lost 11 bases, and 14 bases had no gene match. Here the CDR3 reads CAGSSGQGGAEAFF. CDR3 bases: TGTGCCGGCTCGTCCGGACAGGGAGGCGCTGAAGCTTTCTTT.